Each of the 27 T cell receptor beta chains below was sequenced from the same sample in a study of blood T cell repertoires in COVID-19. TCRdb's table, derived via immunoSEQ multiplex PCR, lists solely in-frame clones and lacks some. The top ten hold 2.8% of the sample, which has about 270,000 clones, around 93% seen once. The sequenced sample was PBMCs or T cells enriched from blood (not recorded which). The source of these receptors is a man aged 35 to 55 who had been exposed to COVID-19.

The chain couples TRBV21-1 to TRBJ2-2; the table's TRBD2 call for D was not verified on the DNA. TRBV21-1 is described as a pseudogene. This CDR3 is built from 18 residues. CDR3 loop: CASSKPGLRPINTGELFF. The CDR3 coding sequence is TGTGCCAGCAGCAAACCGGGACTGCGACCGATAAACACCGGGGAGCTGTTTTTT.

J is TRBJ2-1 and V is TRBV6-5; 9 bases are a match to TRBD2. In germline, CDR1 is MNHEY, CDR2 SVGAGI. The CDR3 spans 14 residues. V lost 8 bases and J lost 5; bases outside the gene matches: 7. Here the CDR3 reads CASVTLAGNNEQFF. The CDR3 bases are TGTGCCAGCGTAACGCTAGCGGGAAACAATGAGCAGTTCTTC.

The CDR3 loop is CASSSSGRGNEQFF. Written as DNA, the CDR3 is TGTGCCAGTAGCTCTAGCGGGAGGGGTAATGAGCAGTTCTTC. The J gene is TRBJ2-1, the V gene TRBV19; 12 bases are shared with TRBD2. This CDR3 is 14 amino acids long. V lost 6 bases and J lost 7; bases outside the gene matches: 4. Germline V lookup: CDR1 LNHDA, CDR2 SQIVND (reference sequence). The full variable domain, rest sourced from reference TRBV19 and TRBJ2-1, is DGGITQSPKYLFRKEGQNVTLSCEQNLNHDAMYWYRQDPGQGLRLIYYSQIVNDFQKGDIAEGYSVSREKKESFPLTVTSAQKNPTAFYLCASSSSGRGNEQFFGPGTRLTVL.

The chain combines TRBV7-9 with TRBJ2-1; a possible D gene is TRBD2 (5 bases). The CDR3 length is 14 residues. Germline V gene data show CDR1 as SEHNR and CDR2 as FQNEAQ (reference sequence). The ends were cut back, 6 bases at V and 6 bases at J, with 15 bases in the middle. In DNA, the CDR3 is TGTGCCAGCAGACCCGGGGTAGTCTCCAATGAGCAGTTCTTC. Protein sequence: CASRPGVVSNEQFF.

The CDR3 sequence is CSASQPAGDPREQYF. The DNA of the CDR3 is TGCAGTGCTAGTCAACCGGCGGGAGACCCTCGCGAGCAGTACTTC. The chain is built from TRBV20-1 and TRBJ2-7; 7 nucleotides align to TRBD2. The germline V gene encodes CDR1 DFQATT and CDR2 SNEGSKA (reference sequence). J was trimmed by 6 bases and V by 3 bases; bases with no gene match: 14. The CDR3 sequence is 15 residues long.

The chain joins TRBV19 to TRBJ1-3; 7 bases are shared with TRBD1. The CDR3 spans 18 residues. V lost 3 bases to trimming and J lost 3 bases; unmatched junction nucleotides: 14. Per the germline V gene, CDR1 is LNHDA and CDR2 is SQIVND (reference sequence). CDR3 residues: CASSIGLLYQGDGNTIYF. CDR3 DNA sequence: TGTGCCAGTAGTATTGGACTCCTATACCAGGGGGATGGAAACACCATATATTTT. The complete variable domain, with remaining parts taken from reference TRBV19 and TRBJ1-3, reads DGGITQSPKYLFRKEGQNVTLSCEQNLNHDAMYWYRQDPGQGLRLIYYSQIVNDFQKGDIAEGYSVSREKKESFPLTVTSAQKNPTAFYLCASSIGLLYQGDGNTIYFGEGSWLTVV.

The J gene is TRBJ1-2, the V gene TRBV28; 8 bases map to TRBD1. CDR1 and CDR2 (germline): MDHEN, SYDVKM. The CDR3 has 11 residues. Germline trimming cut 11 bases from V and 4 bases from J; bases unmatched to any gene: 3. Here the CDR3 reads CALGTGYGYTF. As DNA, the CDR3 is TGTGCCCTTGGGACAGGCTATGGCTACACCTTC.

This sequence joins TRBV6-2 or TRBV6-3 and TRBJ2-5, with 12 bases fitting TRBD2. With 6 bases clipped from V and 4 bases from J, the junction kept 12 bases outside the gene matches. This CDR3 is 17 amino acids long. The germline V gene encodes CDR1 MNHEY and CDR2 SVGEGT. In DNA, the CDR3 is TGTGCCAGCAGCAATCCCCTAGCGGGAGGGCCGGGAGAGACCCAGTACTTC. Its translation: CASSNPLAGGPGETQYF.

This clone has a single count. The chain is built from TRBV5-1 and TRBJ2-1; 9 positions agree with TRBD1. Per the germline V gene, CDR1 is SGHRS and CDR2 is YFSETQ. The V gene end was trimmed by 5 bases and the J gene end by 1 base; junction bases not matched to a gene: 7. The CDR3 extends over 16 amino acids. This CDR3 is CASRSLDRGSYNEQFF. As DNA, the CDR3 is TGCGCCAGCAGATCCCTGGACAGGGGTTCCTACAATGAGCAGTTCTTC.

V is TRBV7-9 and J is TRBJ1-2; 10 bases match TRBD1. CDR3 size: 19 residues. Germline values: CDR1 SEHNR, CDR2 FQNEAQ (reference sequence). The V and J ends lost 6 bases and 4 bases, in that order; junction bases with no gene match: 20. The CDR3 DNA sequence: TGTGCCAGCAGTACACCAAGCCGGGACAGGGGTCGGAGCGGCTATGGCTACACCTTC. Its translation is CASSTPSRDRGRSGYGYTF.

This chain uses TRBV30 with TRBJ2-4, with 8 bases matching TRBD1. This CDR3 is 15 amino acids long. V was pared by 0 bases and J by 1 base, with 2 bases of the junction left unmatched. Germline loops: CDR1 GTSNPN, CDR2 SVGIG (reference sequence). The CDR3 nucleotides read TGTGCCTGGAGTGTCACAGGGGGGGCCAAAAACATTCAGTACTTC. It is translated as CAWSVTGGAKNIQYF.

Only one count was recorded for this clone. The rearrangement links TRBV28 to TRBJ2-3; 9 bases are shared with TRBD2. Losses at the gene ends were 6 bases for V and 1 base for J; bases not matched to a gene: 2. Germline V gene lookup returns CDR1 MDHEN and CDR2 SYDVKM. The CDR3 loop spans 14 amino acids. The CDR3 protein is CASSLAGGTDTQYF. In DNA, the CDR3 is TGTGCCAGCAGCTTAGCGGGGGGCACAGATACGCAGTATTTT.

The chain employs TRBV10-3 and TRBJ2-1; TRBD2 matches 8 bases. The trim removed 4 bases at V and 2 bases at J, leaving 7 bases unmatched. CDR1 and CDR2 (germline): ENHRY, SYGVKD. The CDR3 has 16 amino acids. The CDR3 protein is CAISGASGGPYNEQFF. The CDR3 DNA reads TGTGCCATCAGTGGGGCAAGCGGGGGTCCCTACAATGAGCAGTTCTTC.

This chain joins TRBV5-4 and TRBJ2-2, with TRBD2 as a possible D gene (7 bases). This CDR3 contains 14 residues. From germline, CDR1 is SGHNT and CDR2 YYREEE (reference sequence). Trimming stripped 4 bases from V and 4 bases from J, with 11 bases between. CDR3: CASSLGGGTGELFF. CDR3 nucleotide sequence: TGTGCCAGCAGCCTAGGGGGGGGCACCGGGGAGCTGTTTTTT.

The chain has TRBV4-3 and TRBJ2-7; 9 bases agree with TRBD2. The V and J ends lost 0 bases and 4 bases, in that order; junction bases with no gene match: 4. The CDR3 contains 15 residues. The V gene's germline CDR1 is LGHNA and CDR2 YSLEER. The CDR3 here is CASSQDSTSGYEQYF. CDR3 DNA sequence: TGCGCCAGCAGCCAAGATTCGACTAGCGGATACGAGCAGTACTTC.

The chain links TRBV11-3 to TRBJ2-3, with a tentative D call TRBD2 (6 bases). V lost 2 bases to trimming and J lost 9 bases, with 21 bases between them. The CDR3 length is 16 residues. Germline V lookup: CDR1 SGHNT, CDR2 YENEEA. CDR3 protein: CASSLLGGLGGETQYF. The CDR3 DNA is TGTGCCAGCAGCTTATTGGGCGGGCTCGGAGGGGAGACGCAGTATTTT.

The rearrangement links TRBV25-1 to TRBJ1-2, with 7 nucleotides matching TRBD1. This CDR3 is 14 amino acids long. Unmatched junction bases numbered 7, after V lost 4 bases and J lost 5 bases. Germline V gene lookup returns CDR1 MGHDK and CDR2 SYGVNS. The CDR3 reads CASSASGTAYGYTF. CDR3 nucleotides: TGTGCCAGCAGTGCCTCCGGGACAGCGTATGGCTACACCTTC.

This clone appeared a single time. The chain links TRBV7-9 to TRBJ2-2, with D possibly TRBD2 on 6 matching bases. Looked up from germline, CDR1 is SEHNR and CDR2 is FQNEAQ (reference sequence). Trimming shortened V by 5 bases and J by 7 bases, and 14 bases separated the two germline ends. The CDR3 totals 14 residues. For the CDR3, the DNA is TGTGCCAGCAGCGAATCACTGGAGGGCGGGGAGCTGTTTTTT. This sequence encodes CASSESLEGGELFF. Supplemented by reference TRBV7-9 and TRBJ2-2, the full variable domain reads DTGVSQNPRHKITKRGQNVTFRCDPISEHNRLYWYRQTLGQGPEFLTYFQNEAQLEKSRLLSDRFSAERPKGSFSTLEIQRTEQGDSAMYLCASSESLEGGELFFGEGSRLTVL.

The chain has TRBV13 and TRBJ2-3; 7 nucleotides match TRBD2. The CDR3 runs to 15 residues. V shed 7 bases and J 3 bases; nucleotides not matched to a gene: 10. CDR1 is PRHDT, CDR2 FYEKMQ, per germline (reference sequence). CDR3 nucleotides: TGTGCCAGCATATGGACCAGCGGGGTAACAGATACGCAGTATTTT. This codes for CASIWTSGVTDTQYF.

This chain uses TRBV12-3 or TRBV12-4 with TRBJ1-2; TRBD1 matches 9 bases. This CDR3 region has 13 residues. Unmatched junction bases numbered 1, after V lost 5 bases and J lost 3 bases. DNA of the CDR3: TGTGCCAGCAGTCGGGACAGGGACTATGGCTACACCTTC. Translating it yields CASSRDRDYGYTF.

This chain joins TRBV9 and TRBJ1-1, with 7 nucleotides matching TRBD1. Looked up from germline, CDR1 is SGDLS and CDR2 is YYNGEE. The J segment lost 5 bases and the V segment lost 0 bases, leaving 10 bases of the junction unmatched. This CDR3 is 16 amino acids long. CDR3 nucleotides: TGTGCCAGCAGCGTAGTATACGAGGGGGCGCGGACTGAAGCTTTCTTT. This codes for CASSVVYEGARTEAFF.

The chain recombines TRBV11-3 with TRBJ2-4, with D perhaps matching TRBD2 (6 bases). V lost 3 bases to trimming and J lost 2 bases, with 8 bases between them. This CDR3 region has 14 residues. Germline loops: CDR1 SGHNT, CDR2 YENEEA. DNA for the CDR3: TGTGCCAGCAGCTTGGGGGGATCCAAAAACATTCAGTACTTC. This translates into CASSLGGSKNIQYF.

This clone was seen only once. This chain joins TRBV6-5 and TRBJ2-1, with no clear D. The V gene's germline CDR1 is MNHEY and CDR2 SVGAGI. Trimming removed 3 bases from V and 2 bases from J, with 11 bases in between. The CDR3 consists of 15 residues. The CDR3 nucleotides are TGTGCCAGCAGTTATGAGAGGCTAACCTACAATGAGCAGTTCTTC. It specifies CASSYERLTYNEQFF.

The chain combines TRBV27 with TRBJ1-2; D is unresolved. Looked up from germline, CDR1 is MNHEY and CDR2 is SMNVEV (reference sequence). V lost 3 bases and J 2 bases, leaving 7 bases between the germline ends. The CDR3 is 13 amino acids. The CDR3 is CASSLYSNYGYTF. As DNA, the CDR3 is TGTGCCAGCAGTTTGTACAGCAACTATGGCTACACCTTC.

The genes are TRBV19 and TRBJ1-2; 7 bases agree with TRBD1. The CDR3 sequence is 15 residues long. The V gene end was trimmed by 4 bases and the J gene end by 8 bases; junction bases not matched to a gene: 13. Germline lookup yields CDR1 LNHDA and CDR2 SQIVND (reference sequence). The CDR3 region is CASSTSDRVGGGYTF. CDR3 coding DNA: TGTGCCAGTAGTACCTCCGACAGGGTAGGAGGCGGCTACACCTTC.

V usage is TRBV4-2 and J usage is TRBJ2-6; D is possibly TRBD2 (6 bases). V was pared by 0 bases and J by 2 bases, with 11 bases between. CDR1 and CDR2 from the germline V gene are LGHNA and YNFKEQ. The CDR3 consists of 17 residues. The CDR3 here is CASSQDGRRAGANVLTF. Written as DNA, the CDR3 is TGTGCCAGCAGCCAAGACGGCCGGAGGGCTGGGGCCAACGTCCTGACTTTC.

The chain couples TRBV2 to TRBJ1-6; TRBD1 aligns across 9 bases. The V and J ends lost 8 bases and 9 bases, in that order; junction bases with no gene match: 8. Germline values: CDR1 SNHLY, CDR2 FYNNEI. This CDR3 spans 14 amino acids. The CDR3 protein is CASLGQGWGSPLHF. The CDR3 DNA is TGTGCCAGCCTGGGACAGGGCTGGGGTTCACCCCTCCACTTT.